This T cell receptor beta chain was identified in a study of blood T cell repertoires in COVID-19. Study context: Samples of COVID-19 (acute and convalescent) were obtained from the United States, Italy and Spain. The cDNA or gDNA used as material had been derived from T cells, B-cell-depleted T cells, or PBMCs.

In the authors' methods: Quantification of nucleated cells was approximated via reference gene primer amplification. Method: immunoSEQ multiplex PCR; TCRdb's copy keeps in-frame clones and lacks some. That table gives V, J and clone size, and the DNA gave D and trimming. In the table there are more than 110,000 clones, around 80% of which are singletons. CDR3 size: 17 residues. V dropped 7 bases and J dropped 2; count of bases not matched to a gene: 11. In germline, CDR1 is MGHDK, CDR2 SYGVNS. This receptor was identified in a man aged 55 to 69 with acute or convalescent COVID-19. This chain links TRBV25-1 with TRBJ2-6; 7 nucleotides agree with TRBD2. The specimen sequenced was peripheral blood. Here the CDR3 DNA reads TGTGCCAGCACAGGGCGAGCGGGGACCCCTGGGGCCAACGTCCTGACTTTC. Its translation: CASTGRAGTPGANVLTF.